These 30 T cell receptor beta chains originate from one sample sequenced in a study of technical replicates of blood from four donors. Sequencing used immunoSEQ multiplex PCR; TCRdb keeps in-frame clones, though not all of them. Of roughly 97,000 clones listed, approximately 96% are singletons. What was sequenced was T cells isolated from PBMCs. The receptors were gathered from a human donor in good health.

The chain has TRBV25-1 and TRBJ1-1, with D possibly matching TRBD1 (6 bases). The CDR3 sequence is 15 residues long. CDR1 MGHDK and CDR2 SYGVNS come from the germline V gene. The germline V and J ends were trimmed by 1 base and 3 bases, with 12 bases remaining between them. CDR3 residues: CASSESGAGDTEAFF. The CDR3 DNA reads TGTGCCAGCAGTGAATCGGGGGCGGGGGACACTGAAGCTTTCTTT.

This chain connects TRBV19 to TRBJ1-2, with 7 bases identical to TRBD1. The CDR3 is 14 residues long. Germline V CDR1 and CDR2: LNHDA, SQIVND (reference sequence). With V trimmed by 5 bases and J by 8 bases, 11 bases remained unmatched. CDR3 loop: CASSLSNRGRGYTF. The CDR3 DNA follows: TGTGCCAGTAGTCTAAGTAACAGGGGCCGCGGCTACACCTTC.

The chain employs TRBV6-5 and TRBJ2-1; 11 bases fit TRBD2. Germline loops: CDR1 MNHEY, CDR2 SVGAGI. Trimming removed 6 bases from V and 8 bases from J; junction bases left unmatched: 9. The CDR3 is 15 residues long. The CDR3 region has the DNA TGTGCCAGCAGGCCACTAGCGGGAGATCGGGATGAGCAGTTCTTC. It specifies CASRPLAGDRDEQFF.

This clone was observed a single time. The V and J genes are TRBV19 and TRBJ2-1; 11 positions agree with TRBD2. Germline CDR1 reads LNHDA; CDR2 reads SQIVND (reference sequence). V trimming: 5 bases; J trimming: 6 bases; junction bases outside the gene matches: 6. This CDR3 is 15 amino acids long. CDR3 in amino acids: CASSSPGLAANEQFF. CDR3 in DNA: TGTGCCAGTAGTTCTCCGGGACTAGCGGCCAATGAGCAGTTCTTC.

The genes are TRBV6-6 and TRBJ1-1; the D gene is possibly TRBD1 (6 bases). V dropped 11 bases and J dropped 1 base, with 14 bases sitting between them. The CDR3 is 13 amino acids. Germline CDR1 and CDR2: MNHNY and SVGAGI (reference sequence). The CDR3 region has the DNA TGTGCCGGTGGCAGGGGCGGGAACACTGAAGCTTTCTTT. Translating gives CAGGRGGNTEAFF.

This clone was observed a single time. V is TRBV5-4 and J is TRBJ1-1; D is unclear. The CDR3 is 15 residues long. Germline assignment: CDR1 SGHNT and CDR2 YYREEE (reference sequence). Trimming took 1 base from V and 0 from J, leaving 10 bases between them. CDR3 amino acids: CASSLTYSLNTEAFF. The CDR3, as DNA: TGTGCCAGCAGCTTGACTTACAGTCTGAACACTGAAGCTTTCTTT.

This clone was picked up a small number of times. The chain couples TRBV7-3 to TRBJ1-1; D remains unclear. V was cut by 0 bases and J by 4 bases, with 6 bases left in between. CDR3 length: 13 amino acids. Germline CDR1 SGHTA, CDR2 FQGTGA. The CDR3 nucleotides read TGTGCCAGCAGCTTAACTGTTCGCACTGAAGCTTTCTTT. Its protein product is CASSLTVRTEAFF.

The CDR3 loop is CASSLDMSIDEQYF. Written as DNA, the CDR3 is TGTGCCAGCAGCTTGGATATGAGTATCGACGAGCAGTACTTC. The J gene is TRBJ2-7, the V gene TRBV5-4; the D is unclear. The CDR3 totals 14 residues. Germline V CDR1 and CDR2: SGHNT, YYREEE (reference sequence). The V gene lost 0 bases and the J gene lost 5 bases, with 12 bases spanning the gap.

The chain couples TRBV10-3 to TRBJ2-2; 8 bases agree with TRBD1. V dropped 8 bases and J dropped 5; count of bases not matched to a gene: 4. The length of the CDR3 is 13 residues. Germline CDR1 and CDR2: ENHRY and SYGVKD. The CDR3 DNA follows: TGTGCCATCGGGACAGGAGTTACCGGGGAGCTGTTTTTT. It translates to CAIGTGVTGELFF.

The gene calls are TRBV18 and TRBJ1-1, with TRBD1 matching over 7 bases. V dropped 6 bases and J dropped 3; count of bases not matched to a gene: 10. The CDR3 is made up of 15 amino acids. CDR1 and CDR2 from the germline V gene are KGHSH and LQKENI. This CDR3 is CASSPIPDRHTEAFF. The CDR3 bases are TGTGCCAGCTCGCCGATCCCGGACAGGCACACTGAAGCTTTCTTT.

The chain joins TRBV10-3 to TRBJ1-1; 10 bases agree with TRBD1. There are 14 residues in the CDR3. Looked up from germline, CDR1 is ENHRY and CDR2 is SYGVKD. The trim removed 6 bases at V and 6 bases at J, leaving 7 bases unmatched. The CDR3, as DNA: TGTGCCATCAGAACTTCCGGGACAGGGGCTGAAGCTTTCTTT. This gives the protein CAIRTSGTGAEAFF.

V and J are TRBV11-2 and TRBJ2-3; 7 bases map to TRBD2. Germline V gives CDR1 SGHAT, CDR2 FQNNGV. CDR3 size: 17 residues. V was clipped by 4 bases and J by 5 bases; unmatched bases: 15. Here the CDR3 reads CASSWGGVAVGGDTQYF. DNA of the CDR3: TGTGCCAGCAGCTGGGGGGGGGTAGCGGTAGGAGGAGATACGCAGTATTTT. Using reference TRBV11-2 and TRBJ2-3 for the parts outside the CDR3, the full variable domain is EAGVAQSPRYKIIEKRQSVAFWCNPISGHATLYWYQQILGQGPKLLIQFQNNGVVDDSQLPKDRFSAERLKGVDSTLKIQPAKLEDSAVYLCASSWGGVAVGGDTQYFGPGTRLTVL.

CDR3 in amino acids: CASSPMGGASNQPQHF. The CDR3 region has the DNA TGTGCCAGCAGCCCCATGGGGGGGGCAAGCAATCAGCCCCAGCATTTT. The V gene is TRBV5-8, the J gene TRBJ1-5, with a weak D call TRBD1 (6 bases). The germline V gene encodes CDR1 SGHTS and CDR2 YDEGEE. The CDR3 spans 16 residues. V gave up 4 bases and J gave up 1 base, with 15 bases separating them.

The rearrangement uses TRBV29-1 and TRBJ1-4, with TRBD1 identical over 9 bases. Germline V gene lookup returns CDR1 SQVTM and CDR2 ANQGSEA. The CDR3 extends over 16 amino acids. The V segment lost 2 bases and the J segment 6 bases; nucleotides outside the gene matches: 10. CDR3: CSVELGSGTGHEKLFF. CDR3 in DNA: TGCAGCGTTGAACTAGGATCCGGGACAGGGCATGAAAAACTGTTTTTT. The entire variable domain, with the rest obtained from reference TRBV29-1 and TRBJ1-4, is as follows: SAVISQKPSRDICQRGTSLTIQCQVDSQVTMMFWYRQQPGQSLTLIATANQGSEATYESGFVIDKFPISRPNLTFSTLTVSNMSPEDSSIYLCSVELGSGTGHEKLFFGSGTQLSVL.

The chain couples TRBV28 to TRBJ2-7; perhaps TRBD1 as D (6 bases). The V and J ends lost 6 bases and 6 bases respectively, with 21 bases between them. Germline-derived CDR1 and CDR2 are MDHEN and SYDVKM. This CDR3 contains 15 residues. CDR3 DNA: TGTGCCAGCAGCTTAAGTAGGCAGGGGAACGGCGAGCAGTACTTC. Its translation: CASSLSRQGNGEQYF.

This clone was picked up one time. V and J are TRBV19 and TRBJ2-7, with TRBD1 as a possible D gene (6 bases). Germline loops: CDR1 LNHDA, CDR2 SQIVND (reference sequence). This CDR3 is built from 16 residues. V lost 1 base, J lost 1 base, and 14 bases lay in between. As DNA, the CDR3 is TGTGCCAGTAGTATAGTAGGGGGATACGCGTCCTACGAGCAGTACTTC. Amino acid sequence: CASSIVGGYASYEQYF.

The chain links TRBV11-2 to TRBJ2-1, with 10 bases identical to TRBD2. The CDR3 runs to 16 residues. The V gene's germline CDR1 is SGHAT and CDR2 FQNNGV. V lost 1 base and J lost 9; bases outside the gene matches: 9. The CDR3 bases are TGTGCCAGCAGCTTAGCCTCTAGCGGGAGACTGGGTGAGCAGTTCTTC. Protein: CASSLASSGRLGEQFF.

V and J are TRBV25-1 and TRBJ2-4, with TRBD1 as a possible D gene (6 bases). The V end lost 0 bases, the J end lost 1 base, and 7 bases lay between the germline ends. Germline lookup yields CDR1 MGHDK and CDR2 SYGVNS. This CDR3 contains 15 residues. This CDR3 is CASSEYRGAKNIQYF. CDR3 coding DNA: TGTGCCAGCAGTGAATACAGGGGCGCCAAAAACATTCAGTACTTC. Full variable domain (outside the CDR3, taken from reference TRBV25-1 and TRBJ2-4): EADIYQTPRYLVIGTGKKITLECSQTMGHDKMYWYQQDPGMELHLIHYSYGVNSTEKGDLSSESTVSRIRTEHFPLTLESARPSHTSQYLCASSEYRGAKNIQYFGAGTRLSVL.

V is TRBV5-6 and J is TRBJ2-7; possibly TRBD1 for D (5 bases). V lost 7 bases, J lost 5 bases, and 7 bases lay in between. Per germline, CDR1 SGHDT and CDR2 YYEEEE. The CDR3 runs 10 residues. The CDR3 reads CASGAHEQYF. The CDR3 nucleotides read TGTGCCAGCGGGGCCCACGAGCAGTACTTC.

The CDR3 loop is CASSLGQGNTGELFF. The CDR3 nucleotides read TGTGCCAGCAGCTTGGGACAGGGAAACACCGGGGAGCTGTTTTTT. This chain links TRBV7-9 with TRBJ2-2, with 9 bases matching TRBD1. From germline, CDR1 is SEHNR and CDR2 FQNEAQ (reference sequence). Trimming removed 3 bases from V and 2 bases from J; junction bases left unmatched: 1. The CDR3 length is 15 residues.

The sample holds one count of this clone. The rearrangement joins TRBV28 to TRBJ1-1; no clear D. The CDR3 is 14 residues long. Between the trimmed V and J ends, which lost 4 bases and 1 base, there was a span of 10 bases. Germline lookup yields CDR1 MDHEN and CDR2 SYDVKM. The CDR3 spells CASSSYNGNTEAFF. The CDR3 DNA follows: TGTGCCAGCAGTTCCTATAACGGGAACACTGAAGCTTTCTTT.

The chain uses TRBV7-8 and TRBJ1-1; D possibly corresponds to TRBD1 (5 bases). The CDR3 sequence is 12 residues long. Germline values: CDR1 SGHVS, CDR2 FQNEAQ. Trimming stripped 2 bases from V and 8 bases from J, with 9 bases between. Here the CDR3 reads CASSLISGEAFF. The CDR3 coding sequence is TGTGCCAGCAGCTTAATATCAGGGGAAGCTTTCTTT.

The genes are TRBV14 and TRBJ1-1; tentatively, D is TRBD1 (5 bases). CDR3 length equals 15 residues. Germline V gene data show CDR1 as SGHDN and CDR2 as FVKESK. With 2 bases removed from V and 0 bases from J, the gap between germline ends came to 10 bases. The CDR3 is CASSQYGGLNTEAFF. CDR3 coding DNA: TGTGCCAGCAGCCAATACGGGGGGTTGAACACTGAAGCTTTCTTT.

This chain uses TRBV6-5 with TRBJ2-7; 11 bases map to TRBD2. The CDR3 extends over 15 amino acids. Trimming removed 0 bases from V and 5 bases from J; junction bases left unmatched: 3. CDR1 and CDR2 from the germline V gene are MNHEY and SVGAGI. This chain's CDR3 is CASSYSTSGRNEQYF. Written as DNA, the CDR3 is TGTGCCAGCAGTTACTCAACTAGCGGGAGAAACGAGCAGTACTTC.

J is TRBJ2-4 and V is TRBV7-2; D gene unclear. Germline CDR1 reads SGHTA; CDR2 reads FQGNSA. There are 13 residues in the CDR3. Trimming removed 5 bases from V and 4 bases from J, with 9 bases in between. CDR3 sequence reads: CASSVERKNIQYF. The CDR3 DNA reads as TGTGCCAGCAGCGTTGAACGGAAAAACATTCAGTACTTC.

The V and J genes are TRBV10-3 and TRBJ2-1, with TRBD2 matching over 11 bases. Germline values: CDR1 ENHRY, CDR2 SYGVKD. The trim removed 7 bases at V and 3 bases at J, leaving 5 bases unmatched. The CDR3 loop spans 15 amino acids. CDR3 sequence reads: CAIKSGLADYNEQFF. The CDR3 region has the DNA TGTGCCATCAAGTCGGGACTAGCGGACTACAATGAGCAGTTCTTC.

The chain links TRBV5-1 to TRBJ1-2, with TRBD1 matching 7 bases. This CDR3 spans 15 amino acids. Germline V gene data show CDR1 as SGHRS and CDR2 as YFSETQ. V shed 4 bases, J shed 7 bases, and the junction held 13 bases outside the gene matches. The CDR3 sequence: CASSMVVGQGGGYTF. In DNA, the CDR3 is TGCGCCAGCAGCATGGTCGTTGGTCAGGGGGGTGGCTACACCTTC.

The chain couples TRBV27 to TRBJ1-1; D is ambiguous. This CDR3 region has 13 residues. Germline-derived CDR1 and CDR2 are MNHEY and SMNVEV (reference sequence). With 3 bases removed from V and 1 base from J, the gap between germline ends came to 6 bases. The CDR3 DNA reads TGTGCCAGCAGTTTTTACACGAACACTGAAGCTTTCTTT. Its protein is CASSFYTNTEAFF.

The CDR3 DNA reads TGTGCCAGCAGCTTCATTAGCGCGAACACCGGGGAGCTGTTTTTT. This sequence encodes CASSFISANTGELFF. The rearrangement links TRBV5-4 to TRBJ2-2; TRBD2 is a possible D gene (5 bases). In germline, CDR1 is SGHNT, CDR2 YYREEE (reference sequence). This CDR3 has 15 residues. V was cut by 2 bases and J by 0 bases, with 8 bases left in between.

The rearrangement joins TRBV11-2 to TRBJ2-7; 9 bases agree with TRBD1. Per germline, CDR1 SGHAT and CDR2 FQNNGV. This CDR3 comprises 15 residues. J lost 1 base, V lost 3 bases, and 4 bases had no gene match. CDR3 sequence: CASSFSGTGSYEQYF. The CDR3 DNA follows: TGTGCCAGCAGCTTCTCCGGGACAGGGTCCTACGAGCAGTACTTC.